These T cell receptor beta chains were read from a single sample in a study of cytomegalovirus exposure and HLA in healthy donors. Profiling relied on immunoSEQ multiplex PCR, and the TCRdb table lists in-frame clones only, not all of them. The data hold approximately 180,000 clones, with around 87% observed a single time. Sequencing input: PBMCs. The receptor source for this set is a woman in her late teens or twenties in good health and CMV-seronegative. The CDR3 runs from the conserved cysteine through the conserved F or W. The order of the fields is J gene, clone size, V gene, CDR3 protein. The size field is filled for only some rows; it gives once, few, many or a size class.

J gene: TRBJ2-5
clone size: -
V gene: TRBV5-4
CDR3 protein: CASSFRQALLETQYF

J gene: TRBJ1-5
clone size: -
V gene: TRBV19
CDR3 protein: CASSSRPGTGNQPQHF

J gene: TRBJ2-2
clone size: -
V gene: TRBV19
CDR3 protein: CASKGLAGVTNTGELFF

J gene: TRBJ2-7
clone size: -
V gene: TRBV5-1
CDR3 protein: CASSLRGREQYF

J gene: TRBJ2-7
clone size: -
V gene: TRBV6-6
CDR3 protein: CASSPGTGSTYEQYF

J gene: TRBJ1-2
clone size: few
V gene: TRBV28
CDR3 protein: CASSPGQGKYGYTF

J gene: TRBJ2-4
clone size: -
V gene: TRBV30
CDR3 protein: CAWTRQELAKNIQYF

J gene: TRBJ2-1
clone size: -
V gene: TRBV30
CDR3 protein: CAWSGLGDRPYNEQFF

J gene: TRBJ2-5
clone size: -
V gene: TRBV15
CDR3 protein: CATSRDLQGVATQYF

J gene: TRBJ1-1
clone size: -
V gene: TRBV29-1
CDR3 protein: CSVDRRLNTEAFF

J gene: TRBJ1-1
clone size: once
V gene: TRBV19
CDR3 protein: CASSIGGGANTEAFF

J gene: TRBJ2-1
clone size: once
V gene: TRBV5-6
CDR3 protein: CASSLGLAGGGPYNEQFF

J gene: TRBJ1-2
clone size: -
V gene: TRBV7-9
CDR3 protein: CASSQARTGHGYTF

J gene: TRBJ2-7
clone size: -
V gene: TRBV14
CDR3 protein: CASSGLGMWSEQYF

J gene: TRBJ2-3
clone size: -
V gene: TRBV5-1
CDR3 protein: CASSFGGTAPDTQYF

J gene: TRBJ2-5
clone size: -
V gene: TRBV5-6
CDR3 protein: CASSFVETQYF

J gene: TRBJ2-1
clone size: -
V gene: TRBV11-3
CDR3 protein: CASSSTGTGVNEQFF

J gene: TRBJ2-7
clone size: once
V gene: TRBV7-9
CDR3 protein: CASSLDAGVPYEQYF

J gene: TRBJ2-1
clone size: -
V gene: TRBV6-1
CDR3 protein: CASSGGPGLQRHHNEQFF

J gene: TRBJ2-7
clone size: -
V gene: TRBV5-1
CDR3 protein: CASSLGGYEQYF

J gene: TRBJ2-1
clone size: -
V gene: TRBV15
CDR3 protein: CATSSLRAYNEQFF

J gene: TRBJ1-4
clone size: -
V gene: TRBV28
CDR3 protein: CASSLGQGLELFF

J gene: TRBJ1-6
clone size: -
V gene: TRBV6-5
CDR3 protein: CASSYSATGDSPLHF

J gene: TRBJ1-2
clone size: -
V gene: TRBV5-4
CDR3 protein: CASSTDPLANYGYTF

J gene: TRBJ2-7
clone size: -
V gene: TRBV7-2
CDR3 protein: CASSLAIGQGKYEQYF

J gene: TRBJ1-3
clone size: -
V gene: TRBV6-1
CDR3 protein: CASRVAAASGNTIYF

J gene: TRBJ1-6
clone size: -
V gene: TRBV7-6
CDR3 protein: CASSLRGPPDDNSPLHF

J gene: TRBJ1-2
clone size: -
V gene: TRBV28
CDR3 protein: CAGQGSYGYTF

J gene: TRBJ2-2
clone size: once
V gene: TRBV5-1
CDR3 protein: CASSLTSGNTGELFF

J gene: TRBJ1-2
clone size: -
V gene: TRBV10-3
CDR3 protein: CAISERDTNYGYTF

J gene: TRBJ1-2
clone size: once
V gene: TRBV27
CDR3 protein: CASKESRRGYTF

J gene: TRBJ1-4
clone size: -
V gene: TRBV11-3
CDR3 protein: CASSARGTGVNEKLFF

J gene: TRBJ2-3
clone size: -
V gene: TRBV21-1
CDR3 protein: CASSKGRGGYTQYF

J gene: TRBJ1-3
clone size: -
V gene: TRBV7-9
CDR3 protein: CASSWTGGNTIYF

J gene: TRBJ1-6
clone size: once
V gene: TRBV5-1
CDR3 protein: CASSYDSYNSPLHF

J gene: TRBJ1-3
clone size: -
V gene: TRBV9
CDR3 protein: CASTGGGPGNTIYF

J gene: TRBJ2-4
clone size: -
V gene: TRBV21-1
CDR3 protein: CASSKALGTKNIQYF

J gene: TRBJ2-7
clone size: -
V gene: TRBV11-2
CDR3 protein: CASSLLGALYEQYF

J gene: TRBJ2-3
clone size: -
V gene: TRBV15
CDR3 protein: CATSGGRGNTDTQYF

J gene: TRBJ2-3
clone size: -
V gene: TRBV5-1
CDR3 protein: CASSPGTGGADTQYF

J gene: TRBJ1-1
clone size: -
V gene: TRBV28
CDR3 protein: CATTGYAEAFF

J gene: TRBJ1-4
clone size: -
V gene: TRBV6-1
CDR3 protein: CASGLRTGGSPKLFF

J gene: TRBJ1-4
clone size: few
V gene: TRBV7-9
CDR3 protein: CASSPWDREARKLFF

J gene: TRBJ1-5
clone size: -
V gene: TRBV6-1
CDR3 protein: CASSVDSNQPQHF

J gene: TRBJ1-2
clone size: -
V gene: TRBV12-5
CDR3 protein: CASGPSQGAANYGYTF

J gene: TRBJ2-7
clone size: -
V gene: TRBV4-1
CDR3 protein: CASSPHGQGASEQYF

J gene: TRBJ2-5
clone size: -
V gene: TRBV7-3
CDR3 protein: CASSPGPVETQYF

J gene: TRBJ1-3
clone size: -
V gene: TRBV6-1
CDR3 protein: CASKTGTFSGNTIYF